This TCR beta chain was observed in a study of T cell responses to AZD1222 COVID-19 vaccine. Data came from immunoSEQ multiplex PCR; TCRdb stores just in-frame clones and leaves some out. This sample's table has around 150,000 clones. The V gene end was trimmed by 7 bases and the J gene end by 5 bases; junction bases not matched to a gene: 10. Germline loops: CDR1 LGHDT, CDR2 YNNKEL (reference sequence). The CDR3 extends over 15 amino acids. Sequencing was done on a sample of peripheral blood. The J gene is TRBJ2-2, the V gene TRBV3-1 (or the pseudogene TRBV3-2); 7 bases fit TRBD1. The clonotype was recovered from an adult in good health. CDR3 in DNA: TGTGCCAGCATGCCGACAGGGACGGGAACCGGGGAGCTGTTTTTT. It translates to CASMPTGTGTGELFF.